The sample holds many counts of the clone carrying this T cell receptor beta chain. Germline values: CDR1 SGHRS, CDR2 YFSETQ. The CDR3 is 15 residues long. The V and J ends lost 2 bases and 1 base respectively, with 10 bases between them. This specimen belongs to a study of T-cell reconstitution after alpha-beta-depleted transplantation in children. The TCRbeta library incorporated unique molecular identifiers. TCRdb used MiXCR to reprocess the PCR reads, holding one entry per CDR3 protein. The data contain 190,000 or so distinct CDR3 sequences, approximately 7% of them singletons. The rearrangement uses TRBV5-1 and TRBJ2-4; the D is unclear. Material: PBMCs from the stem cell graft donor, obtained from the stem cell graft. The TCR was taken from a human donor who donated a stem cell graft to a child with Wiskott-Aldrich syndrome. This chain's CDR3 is CASSLPTDAKNIQYF. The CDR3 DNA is TGCGCCAGCAGCTTACCGACCGATGCCAAAAACATTCAGTACTTC.